The 30 T cell receptor beta chains listed next were all sequenced from one sample in a study of identical twins. TCRdb used MiXCR to reprocess the 5' RACE reads, holding one entry per CDR3 protein. The data contain fewer than 250,000 distinct CDR3 sequences, approximately 7.9% of them singletons. This same sample was also taken into another study, of yellow fever vaccine responses in identical twins.

The sample was CD8+ T cells sorted from blood. The receptors were sampled from a woman aged 18-29 years in good health.

This clonotype has only a few counts. The gene calls are TRBV11-2 and TRBJ1-6; a possible D gene is TRBD1 (6 bases). The V end lost 0 bases, the J end lost 10 bases, and 13 bases lay between the germline ends. This CDR3 has 15 amino acids. The germline V gene has CDR1 SGHAT and CDR2 FQNNGV. CDR3 region: CASSLDSWGQSPLHF. Written as DNA, the CDR3 is TGTGCCAGCAGCTTAGACAGTTGGGGACAATCACCCCTCCACTTT.

This rearrangement joins TRBV7-2 to TRBJ1-6; TRBD1 might be the D (5 bases). The V gene's germline CDR1 is SGHTA and CDR2 FQGNSA. The length of the CDR3 is 14 residues. V lost 5 bases to trimming and J lost 8 bases, with 13 bases between them. CDR3 protein: CASSPRGSDSPLHF. The CDR3 DNA reads TGTGCCAGCAGCCCCCGGGGGTCGGATTCACCCCTCCACTTT.

This sequence joins TRBV12-3 or TRBV12-4 and TRBJ2-3, with D perhaps TRBD2 (5 bases). V lost 4 bases, J lost 0 bases, and 11 bases lay in between. CDR3 length: 15 amino acids. CDR3 in DNA: TGTGCCAGCAGTTACACGGGAACTAGCACAGATACGCAGTATTTT. It is translated as CASSYTGTSTDTQYF.

This clonotype was counted only a few times. The chain combines TRBV10-3 with TRBJ1-2; 7 bases align to TRBD1. CDR1 is ENHRY and CDR2 is SYGVKD in the germline V gene. CDR3 length equals 13 residues. V lost 9 bases, J lost 4 bases, and 8 bases stayed unmatched. In DNA form, the CDR3 reads TGTGCCATTTTCGACAGGGAGGTCTATGGCTACACCTTC. Its protein product is CAIFDREVYGYTF.

The rearrangement joins TRBV29-1 to TRBJ2-7; weak D call: TRBD2 (6 bases). Germline V gene lookup returns CDR1 SQVTM and CDR2 ANQGSEA. The CDR3 length is 16 residues. V was trimmed by 1 base and J by 0 bases, leaving 16 bases between them. The CDR3 loop reads CSVEGRAEGISYEQYF. CDR3 nucleotide sequence: TGCAGCGTTGAAGGGAGGGCGGAGGGGATCTCCTACGAGCAGTACTTC.

The chain joins TRBV13 to TRBJ2-7; 13 bases agree with TRBD2. The germline CDR1 and CDR2 sequences are PRHDT and FYEKMQ (reference sequence). The ends lost 4 bases at V and 5 bases at J; junction bases unmatched: 2. The CDR3 runs 14 residues. The CDR3 protein is CASSSGLAGNEQYF. The CDR3 bases are TGTGCCAGCAGCTCGGGACTAGCGGGAAACGAGCAGTACTTC.

This clonotype appeared a few times. The V call is TRBV20-1, the J call TRBJ2-7; TRBD2 is a possible D gene (5 bases). Trimming pared 1 base from V and 2 bases from J, leaving 9 bases between. The CDR3 has 13 amino acids. Germline V gene lookup returns CDR1 DFQATT and CDR2 SNEGSKA (reference sequence). The CDR3 loop is CSARGLAAYEQYF. As DNA, the CDR3 is TGCAGTGCTAGAGGGCTAGCAGCCTACGAGCAGTACTTC.

The chain recombines TRBV27 with TRBJ1-2; a weak D match, TRBD1 (5 bases). The CDR3 consists of 14 residues. The V gene lost 5 bases and the J gene lost 8 bases, with 18 bases spanning the gap. The germline V gene has CDR1 MNHEY and CDR2 SMNVEV (reference sequence). The CDR3 nucleotides read TGTGCCAGCAGTCCTCCGGGACCGCATGTCGGCTACACCTTC. Its protein product is CASSPPGPHVGYTF.

A few counts support this clonotype. The rearrangement links TRBV28 to TRBJ2-2, with 9 bases matching TRBD2. Germline CDR1 is MDHEN and CDR2 is SYDVKM. This CDR3 has 16 residues. V shed 2 bases, J shed 0 bases, and the junction held 1 base outside the gene matches. The CDR3 is CASSLVAGANTGELFF. The CDR3 coding sequence is TGTGCCAGCAGTTTAGTAGCGGGGGCGAACACCGGGGAGCTGTTTTTT.

The rearrangement joins TRBV10-3 to TRBJ2-7; D uncertain. From germline, CDR1 is ENHRY and CDR2 SYGVKD. The ends were cut back, 6 bases at V and 2 bases at J, with 14 bases in the middle. This CDR3 spans 14 amino acids. Written as DNA, the CDR3 is TGTGCCATCAGCCTAATTGACCCCCCCTACGAGCAGTACTTC. It translates to CAISLIDPPYEQYF.

This clonotype was picked up a small number of times. This sequence joins TRBV4-1 and TRBJ2-7, with TRBD1 identical over 8 bases. CDR1 is MGHRA, CDR2 YSYEKL, per germline. With 2 bases clipped from V and 2 bases from J, the junction kept 8 bases outside the gene matches. CDR3 size: 16 residues. Here the CDR3 reads CASSQSRQGTAYEQYF. CDR3 DNA: TGCGCCAGCAGCCAAAGTCGACAGGGGACTGCCTACGAGCAGTACTTC.

The CDR3 coding sequence is TGTGCCAGCAGCTTAGTAGGCGGAACAAGAGAGACCCAGTACTTC. Amino acid sequence: CASSLVGGTRETQYF. The chain has TRBV7-7 and TRBJ2-5; D ambiguous. Germline V gives CDR1 SSHAT, CDR2 FNYEAQ (reference sequence). There are 15 residues in the CDR3. Trimming pared 1 base from V and 4 bases from J, leaving 13 bases between.

This clonotype was picked up many times. This sequence joins TRBV7-2 and TRBJ2-1; D gene ambiguous. This CDR3 has 13 residues. The ends were cut back, 1 base at V and 7 bases at J, with 8 bases in the middle. Germline assignment: CDR1 SGHTA and CDR2 FQGNSA. The CDR3 region is CASSLGGKNEQFF. The CDR3 DNA reads TGTGCCAGCAGCTTAGGTGGGAAAAATGAGCAGTTCTTC.

This clonotype appeared a few times. V is TRBV6-5 and J is TRBJ2-2; 9 bases align to TRBD2. Germline CDR1 MNHEY, CDR2 SVGAGI. The CDR3 is 21 residues long. The ends lost 5 bases at V and 1 base at J; junction bases unmatched: 20. In nucleotides, the CDR3 is TGTGCCAGCAGTGGCCCGAACCCGACTAGCGGAGATTACCTGAACACCGGGGAGCTGTTTTTT. It yields the protein CASSGPNPTSGDYLNTGELFF.

The chain employs TRBV9 and TRBJ2-1; D remains ambiguous. V dropped 1 base and J dropped 1 base, with 9 bases sitting between them. The CDR3 runs to 15 residues. Germline CDR1 is SGDLS and CDR2 is YYNGEE. Written as DNA, the CDR3 is TGTGCCAGCAGCGTAAGGCTAGATTCCTACAATGAGCAGTTCTTC. This encodes CASSVRLDSYNEQFF.

This clonotype was detected a few times. CDR3 sequence (DNA): TGTGCCACCAGCAGGGGTGACAGGGTAGATACGCAGTATTTT. It yields the protein CATSRGDRVDTQYF. The chain carries TRBV15 and TRBJ2-3; 7 bases fit TRBD1. The germline V gene has CDR1 LNHNV and CDR2 YYDKDF (reference sequence). V shed 3 bases, J shed 5 bases, and the junction held 5 bases outside the gene matches. The CDR3 extends over 14 amino acids.

The rearrangement joins TRBV2 to TRBJ2-7; a weak D match, TRBD2 (6 bases). V was clipped by 5 bases and J by 3 bases, with 17 bases between them. CDR3 length: 15 residues. Germline V CDR1 and CDR2: SNHLY, FYNNEI. CDR3 sequence: CASSSTGTPYYEQYF. The CDR3 DNA sequence: TGTGCCAGCAGTTCTACCGGGACTCCATACTACGAGCAGTACTTC.

This clonotype was recorded many times. This rearrangement joins TRBV7-9 to TRBJ2-3; 8 bases are a match to TRBD2. CDR3 length: 16 amino acids. CDR1 is SEHNR and CDR2 is FQNEAQ in the germline V gene (reference sequence). Trimming cost V 3 bases and J 3 bases; bases outside gene matches: 8. The CDR3 here is CASSFGGAGSTDTQYF. The CDR3 region has the DNA TGTGCCAGCAGCTTCGGGGGGGCCGGGTCGACAGATACGCAGTATTTT.

This clonotype was observed many times. The chain employs TRBV10-2 and TRBJ2-1; D remains unclear. Germline loops: CDR1 WSHSY, CDR2 SAAADI. V lost 6 bases and J 0 bases, leaving 9 bases between the germline ends. The CDR3 contains 14 residues. This CDR3 reads CASRANSSYNEQFF. CDR3 sequence (DNA): TGCGCCAGCAGGGCGAACAGCTCCTACAATGAGCAGTTCTTC.

This clonotype was seen ten or more times. The rearrangement uses TRBV20-1 and TRBJ2-7; D is perhaps TRBD2 (6 bases). This CDR3 has 14 amino acids. The V gene lost 4 bases and the J gene lost 2 bases, with 15 bases spanning the gap. Germline values: CDR1 DFQATT, CDR2 SNEGSKA (reference sequence). The CDR3 here is CSAINRDSTYEQYF. The CDR3 DNA sequence: TGCAGTGCTATTAACCGGGACTCAACCTACGAGCAGTACTTC.

This clonotype was picked up a small number of times. The chain links TRBV7-9 to TRBJ2-3, with 10 positions matching TRBD2. V lost 3 bases, J lost 7 bases, and 7 bases stayed unmatched. The CDR3 totals 15 residues. In germline, CDR1 is SEHNR, CDR2 FQNEAQ (reference sequence). CDR3 region: CASSLVAGGGNTQYF. CDR3 nucleotides: TGTGCCAGCAGCTTGGTAGCGGGGGGCGGGAATACGCAGTATTTT.

This clonotype was counted many times. For the CDR3, the DNA is TGTGCCAGCAGCCAGATCTTCCGGGATGGCTACACCTTC. This gives the protein CASSQIFRDGYTF. The chain uses TRBV12-3 or TRBV12-4 and TRBJ1-2; no definite D call. Between the trimmed V and J ends, which lost 6 bases and 6 bases, there was a span of 14 bases. This CDR3 contains 13 residues.

This clonotype was counted at least ten times. The junction departs from germline at one end; a sequencing error may be responsible. The J gene is TRBJ2-1, the V gene TRBV29-1, with 7 nucleotides matching TRBD2. CDR3 length equals 15 residues. The germline V gene encodes CDR1 SQVTM and CDR2 ANQGSEA. The CDR3 is CSVEGRGSAFDEQFF. In nucleotides, the CDR3 is TGCAGCGTCGAAGGACGCGGGAGCGCATTCGATGAGCAGTTCTTC.

This clonotype was seen ten or more times. The chain links TRBV7-9 to TRBJ1-1; possible D gene TRBD1, 5 bases. Trimming shortened V by 7 bases and J by 5 bases, and 17 bases separated the two germline ends. CDR1 and CDR2 from the germline V gene are SEHNR and FQNEAQ (reference sequence). The CDR3 has 14 residues. The CDR3 is CASTTRGGWTEAFF. The CDR3 DNA reads as TGTGCCAGCACCACGCGGGGCGGATGGACTGAAGCTTTCTTT. The full variable domain, rest sourced from reference TRBV7-9 and TRBJ1-1, is DTGVSQNPRHKITKRGQNVTFRCDPISEHNRLYWYRQTLGQGPEFLTYFQNEAQLEKSRLLSDRFSAERPKGSFSTLEIQRTEQGDSAMYLCASTTRGGWTEAFFGQGTRLTVV.

Ten or more counts support this clonotype. The chain carries TRBV9 and TRBJ2-2; 11 bases are a match to TRBD2. Germline V lookup: CDR1 SGDLS, CDR2 YYNGEE. Losses at the gene ends were 4 bases for V and 6 bases for J; bases not matched to a gene: 14. The CDR3 contains 18 residues. CDR3 residues: CASSQPPGLAVMAGELFF. CDR3 DNA sequence: TGTGCCAGCAGCCAACCCCCGGGACTAGCGGTTATGGCCGGGGAGCTGTTTTTT.

This clonotype occurred many times. The chain employs TRBV3-1 and TRBJ2-1; D not resolved. Germline V CDR1 and CDR2: LGHDT, YNNKEL (reference sequence). The V end lost 0 bases, the J end lost 3 bases, and 6 bases lay between the germline ends. This CDR3 is 14 amino acids long. The CDR3 spells CASSQEPGYNEQFF. DNA for the CDR3: TGTGCCAGCAGCCAAGAACCTGGCTACAATGAGCAGTTCTTC.

This clonotype appeared a few times. V and J are TRBV7-8 and TRBJ2-1; TRBD1 is a possible D gene (5 bases). The CDR3 covers 15 residues. Trimming removed 0 bases at V and 8 bases at J, with 14 bases between. Germline V lookup: CDR1 SGHVS, CDR2 FQNEAQ. In DNA, the CDR3 is TGTGCCAGCAGCTTAGCGTTGTCAGGGTGGGATGAGCAGTTCTTC. It translates to CASSLALSGWDEQFF.

This clonotype has just a few counts. The rearrangement joins TRBV5-6 to TRBJ2-7; 8 bases are a match to TRBD1. Trimming cost V 0 bases and J 0 bases; bases outside gene matches: 5. Germline CDR1 SGHDT, CDR2 YYEEEE. The CDR3 contains 16 residues. The CDR3 spells CASSLGQGLASYEQYV. For the CDR3, the DNA is TGTGCCAGCAGCTTGGGACAGGGGCTAGCCTCCTACGAGCAGTACGTC.

This clonotype was observed a few times. The chain joins TRBV7-9 to TRBJ2-1, with 8 bases identical to TRBD1. Looked up from germline, CDR1 is SEHNR and CDR2 is FQNEAQ (reference sequence). CDR3 length: 17 amino acids. Losses at the gene ends were 2 bases for V and 4 bases for J; bases not matched to a gene: 10. The DNA for the CDR3 is TGTGCCAGCAGCTTACCCGTGACAGGGGTATTATACAATGAGCAGTTCTTC. As protein: CASSLPVTGVLYNEQFF.

This clonotype was seen a handful of times. DNA for the CDR3: TGTGCCAGCAGCCTAGCACTAGCGGGAGGTGGTGAGCAGTTCTTC. Its translation is CASSLALAGGGEQFF. The chain employs TRBV9 and TRBJ2-1; TRBD2 aligns across 12 bases. V lost 4 bases to trimming and J lost 9 bases; unmatched junction nucleotides: 8. CDR3 length: 15 amino acids. Germline V CDR1 and CDR2: SGDLS, YYNGEE.